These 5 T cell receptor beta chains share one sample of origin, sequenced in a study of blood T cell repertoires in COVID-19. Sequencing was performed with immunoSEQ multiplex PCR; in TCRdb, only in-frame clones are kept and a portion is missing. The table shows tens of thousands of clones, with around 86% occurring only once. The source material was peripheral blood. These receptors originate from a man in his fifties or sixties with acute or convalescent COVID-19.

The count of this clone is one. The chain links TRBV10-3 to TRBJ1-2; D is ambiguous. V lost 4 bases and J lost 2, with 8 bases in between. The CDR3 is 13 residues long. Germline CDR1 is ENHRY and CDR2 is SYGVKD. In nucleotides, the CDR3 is TGTGCCATCAGTGGAGGGAAGAACTATGGCTACACCTTC. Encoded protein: CAISGGKNYGYTF.

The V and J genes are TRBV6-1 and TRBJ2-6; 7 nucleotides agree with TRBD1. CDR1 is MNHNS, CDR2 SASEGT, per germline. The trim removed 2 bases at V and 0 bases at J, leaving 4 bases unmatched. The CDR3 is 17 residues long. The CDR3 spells CASSESTGPSGANVLTF. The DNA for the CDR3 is TGTGCCAGCAGTGAATCGACAGGGCCCTCTGGGGCCAACGTCCTGACTTTC.

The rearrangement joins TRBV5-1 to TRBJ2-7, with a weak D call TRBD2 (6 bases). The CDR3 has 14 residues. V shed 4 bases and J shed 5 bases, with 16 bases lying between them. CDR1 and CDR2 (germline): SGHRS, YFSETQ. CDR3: CASSPSLGGNEQYF. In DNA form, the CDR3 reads TGCGCCAGCAGCCCCTCCCTAGGAGGGAACGAGCAGTACTTC.

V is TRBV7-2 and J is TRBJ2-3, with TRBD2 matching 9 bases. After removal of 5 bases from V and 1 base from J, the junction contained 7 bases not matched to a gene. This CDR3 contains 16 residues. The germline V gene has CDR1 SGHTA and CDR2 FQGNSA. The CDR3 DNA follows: TGTGCCAGCAGCCCCGTCGGCGGGGGGGGCACAGATACGCAGTATTTT. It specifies CASSPVGGGGTDTQYF.

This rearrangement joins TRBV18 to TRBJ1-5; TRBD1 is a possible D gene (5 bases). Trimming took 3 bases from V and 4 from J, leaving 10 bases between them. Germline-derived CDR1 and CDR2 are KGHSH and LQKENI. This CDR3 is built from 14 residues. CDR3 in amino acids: CASSPKGSNQPQHF. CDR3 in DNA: TGTGCCAGCTCACCTAAGGGGTCAAATCAGCCCCAGCATTTT.